This T cell receptor (beta chain) was sequenced during a study of beta chain features in type 1 diabetes (dated by TCRdb to between 2018 and 2020). As for the study more broadly: Mean age, gender distribution, total cell number and subset yield did not differ between patients and healthy donors. Across all samples, about 110 million sorted cells were examined, and cell number per subset correlated strongly with RNA yield. The study compared the TCRB repertoires of sorted circulating CD4+ T cell subsets in recently diagnosed type 1 diabetes patients with those in matched healthy donors. Whereas all 30 or so donors provided naive and central memory subsets, regulatory and stem cell-like memory subsets were isolated from just 8 patients and roughly 8 healthy donors.

Each donor gave one peripheral blood draw, averaging approximately 0.12 L, which was collected into heparinised tubes. Using a panel that included CD45RO, CCR7, CD25, CD127, CD95 and CD27, naive, central memory, regulatory and stem cell-like memory CD4+ T cells were sorted on a BD FACSAria II. Every sorted population had a purity above 95%. PBMCs were isolated right away by Lymphoprep density gradient centrifugation and were stained directly, without culture. Samples were stained and sorted in pairs, with one healthy donor and one patient per experiment, so that batch effects were minimized. Study-wide findings and limitations: Type 1 diabetes patients showed a moderate but significant shortening of TCRB CDR3 length in all four CD4+ subsets. Because cDNA rather than genomic DNA was sequenced, highly expressing activated cells could have been over-represented, although no difference in activation and CD3 levels was found between groups. PCR might favor shorter templates, but patient and control samples were amplified and corrected together, so any skew would affect both groups equally. Because the HLA sub-analyses included only small numbers of individuals, any influence of HLA type on TCRB rearrangement was left unresolved. Fewer insertions and more nucleotide deletions at VDJ recombination sites were observed in patients with type 1 diabetes, implying thymic rearrangement abnormalities. Naive, central memory and regulatory TCRB repertoires appeared to be more similar among patients than among healthy donors.

The entire amount of isolated RNA was reverse transcribed using the High Capacity cDNA Reverse Transcription Kit, so the sequenced TCRB transcripts were expressed ones. Deep immunoSEQ sequencing was applied to naive, central memory and regulatory T cell samples, giving an average of roughly 3.5 million total reads per sample. Sorted cells were lysed in RLT buffer and RNA was extracted with DNase-treated RNeasy Micro or Mini kits, depending on cell number. Each cell subset was processed separately to prevent cross-contamination, with patient and healthy donor samples processed together. Using the immunoSEQ multiplex PCR, TCRB sequences were amplified from cDNA into 87-bp fragments spanning the CDR3 region. The amplicons were sequenced using the Illumina HiSeq platform. As for the authors' bioinformatics: Synthetic template baselines were used to correct PCR bias computationally, reads within Hamming distance 2 were collapsed, and singletons that could not be merged were discarded. By aligning reads against IMGT, V, D and J genes, CDR3 length, and insertions or deletions at six rearrangement sites were assigned. Clonotype counts were normalized to sorted cell number within each subset before computing true diversity and Gini coefficients with the tcR R package. The overlap coefficient, calculated on TCRB nucleotide sequences, was used to measure repertoire sharing. TCRdb stores this immuneACCESS table with in-frame sequences only. Part of the clones is absent; in the studies checked, under half of the shortfall reflects unresolved V genes, and no reason is known for the rest. Clonal size and the V and J genes are those of that table, whereas D and trimming came from the DNA. The sample table contains around 340,000 clones; only one count was recorded for under 8.5% of them. The ten largest clones add up to less than 0.45% of the sample.

On this clone itself: Its antigen is unknown. No base qualities exist here, and no much larger clone lies one base off it.

V drops 7 bases and J drops 2 bases, leaving 18 bases in between. Inclusive of the bounding cysteine and phenylalanine, the CDR3 is 17 residues long. Kept here is only the CDR3 DNA, which spans 51 bases and is read in frame from base 1. The germline V gene (reference sequence) supplies CDR1 LNHDA and CDR2 SQIVND. Source material: central memory CD4+ T cells from blood. The V and J genes are TRBV19 and TRBJ2-6; TRBD2 is a weak D gene call, 6 bases matching. This receptor was obtained from a woman between 18 and 29 years old in good health. The DNA is TGTGCCAGTAATCCTGGGGGGTCATTGGCTGGGGCCAACGTCCTGACTTTC. It encodes CASNPGGSLAGANVLTF.